This T cell receptor beta chain was identified during a study of shared clonotypes between healthy human individuals. Findings and caveats of the study: Around 5.3% of naive CD4 clonotypes were shared across several donors. Sharing of clonotypes among donors was expected to vary with sequencing depth.

Germline lookup yields CDR1 LNHDA and CDR2 SQIVND (reference sequence). V shed 3 bases and J shed 4 bases, with 13 bases lying between them. The CDR3 is made up of 15 amino acids. CD8 cells regarded as naive lacked CD45RO, were positively chosen for CCR7, and omitted terminally differentiated effector memory CD45RA+ cells. Data came from immunoSEQ multiplex PCR; TCRdb stores just in-frame clones and leaves some out. This sample has around 560,000 clones, with approximately 95% found just once. In its sample, this clone was seen once. What it recognizes is unknown. Sequenced material: naive CD8+ T cells sorted from blood. This TCR came from a woman in her 30s in good health. The chain couples TRBV19 to TRBJ1-3; perhaps TRBD1 as D (5 bases). The CDR3 region is CASSMGRQSGNTIYF. The CDR3, as DNA: TGTGCCAGTAGTATGGGGCGACAAAGCGGAAACACCATATATTTT.